This T cell receptor (beta chain) was identified during a study of a mutant IDH1 vaccine in newly diagnosed glioma. This sample's time point: baseline, week 1 (first vaccination visit). Indicated treatment: pre-vaccination baseline after standard-of-care therapy. The study enrolled donors with new WHO grade 3 or 4 IDH1-mutant, ATRX-lost astrocytomas. Study observations and caveats: Pseudoprogression appeared unlinked to shifts in leading peripheral T cell clonotypes.

Between the trimmed V and J ends, which lost 6 bases and 3 bases, there was a span of 15 bases. CDR1 is MNHNS and CDR2 is SASEGT in the germline V gene. The CDR3 has 15 residues. This table comes from immunoSEQ multiplex PCR, and its TCRdb copy is limited to in-frame clones, with some not included. Here the sample spans some 95,000 clones, about 80% being singletons. As to this clone: The antigen remains unidentified.

This clonotype was sampled from a man aged 35-49 years with glioma. Sequences were derived from PBMCs, sampled from a glioma patient treated with radiotherapy, temozolomide or both. The chain is built from TRBV6-1 and TRBJ1-3; the D gene is possibly TRBD1 (5 bases). The CDR3, as DNA: TGTGCCAGCAGCGAACCCCGGGGCTATGGAAACACCATATATTTT. This gives the protein CASSEPRGYGNTIYF.